The rows below give T cell receptor beta chains drawn from one sample of a study of identical twins. TCRdb called the 5' RACE reads again in MiXCR, with one record for every CDR3 protein. The sample contains under 400,000 distinct CDR3 sequences, approximately 10% of which appear only once. The sequencing input was naive T cells sorted from blood. The receptors derive from a woman in her fifties or sixties in good health. The CDR3 runs from the conserved cysteine through the conserved F or W. Each record gives: clone size, J gene, V gene, D gene, CDR3 protein, CDR3 DNA. D genes are given only for firm matches. Part of the rows lack a size; the others show once, few, many or a class for expanded clones.

-	TRBJ1-1	TRBV7-2	TRBD1	CASSRDRGRLTEAFF	TGTGCCAGCAGCAGAGACAGGGGACGGCTTACTGAAGCTTTCTTT
few	TRBJ1-4	TRBV15	TRBD1	CATSTFPGQGMDNEKLFF	TGTGCCACCAGCACTTTCCCGGGACAGGGGATGGATAATGAAAAACTGTTTTTT
many	TRBJ2-3	TRBV4-1	-	CASSQVYADTQYF	TGCGCCAGCAGCCAGGTATATGCAGATACGCAGTATTTT
-	TRBJ2-4	TRBV21-1	-	CASSNGGGALDKNIQYF	TGTGCCAGCAGCAATGGTGGGGGGGCACTAGACAAAAACATTCAGTACTTC
-	TRBJ2-3	TRBV7-6	TRBD1	CASSTGGAQYF	TGTGCCAGCAGCACAGGGGGCGCGCAGTATTTT
few	TRBJ2-1	TRBV10-3	TRBD2	CAISVTSGTYNEQFF	TGTGCCATCAGTGTGACTAGCGGGACCTACAATGAGCAGTTCTTC
few	TRBJ2-5	TRBV7-8	TRBD1	CASSPNRGLGETQYF	TGTGCCAGCAGCCCCAACAGGGGGCTAGGGGAGACCCAGTACTTC
-	TRBJ1-1	TRBV12-3/TRBV12-4	-	CASGTRGSFQGAEAFF	TGTGCCAGCGGTACCAGGGGATCTTTTCAAGGGGCTGAAGCTTTCTTT
few	TRBJ1-1	TRBV20-1	-	CSARARRGTEAFF	TGCAGTGCTAGAGCTCGCCGGGGCACTGAAGCTTTCTTT
-	TRBJ2-7	TRBV5-6	-	CASSFQGENYEQYF	TGTGCCAGCAGCTTCCAGGGAGAAAACTACGAGCAGTACTTC
many	TRBJ2-2	TRBV29-1	-	CSVLLSQGTGELFF	TGCAGCGTCCTATTATCACAGGGCACCGGGGAGCTGTTTTTT
many	TRBJ2-4	TRBV29-1	-	CSVVGLAKNIQYF	TGCAGCGTTGTTGGTTTAGCCAAAAACATTCAGTACTTC
many	TRBJ2-1	TRBV5-6	TRBD2	CASSLEIGLAGLNEQFF	TGTGCCAGCAGCCTGGAGATCGGACTAGCGGGTCTCAATGAGCAGTTCTTC
few	TRBJ2-2	TRBV11-2	-	CASSEGDTNTGELFF	TGTGCCAGCAGTGAGGGGGACACGAACACCGGGGAGCTGTTTTTT
few	TRBJ1-2	TRBV5-1	-	CASSLAGRSYGYTF	TGCGCCAGCAGCTTGGCGGGGCGCAGCTATGGCTACACCTTC